This T cell receptor beta chain was captured by sequencing in a study of shared clonotypes between healthy human individuals. The V segment lost 2 bases and the J segment 8 bases; nucleotides outside the gene matches: 9. The CDR3 is 16 residues long. The germline gives CDR1 SGHTA, CDR2 FQGTGA. TCRdb's copy holds only in-frame clones and misses some; the assay was immunoSEQ multiplex PCR. The sample carries more than 2 million clones, about 95% recorded once. The chain links TRBV7-3 to TRBJ2-1, with TRBD1 identical over 10 bases. This clonotype was sampled from a man aged 18-30 years in good health. Sequenced sample: naive CD4+ T cells sorted from blood. Subset given: CD45RA+ positively selected. The CDR3 DNA is TGTGCCAGCAGCTTAGCCCGGGACAGGGGCTCGCATGAGCAGTTCTTC. Its translation is CASSLARDRGSHEQFF.